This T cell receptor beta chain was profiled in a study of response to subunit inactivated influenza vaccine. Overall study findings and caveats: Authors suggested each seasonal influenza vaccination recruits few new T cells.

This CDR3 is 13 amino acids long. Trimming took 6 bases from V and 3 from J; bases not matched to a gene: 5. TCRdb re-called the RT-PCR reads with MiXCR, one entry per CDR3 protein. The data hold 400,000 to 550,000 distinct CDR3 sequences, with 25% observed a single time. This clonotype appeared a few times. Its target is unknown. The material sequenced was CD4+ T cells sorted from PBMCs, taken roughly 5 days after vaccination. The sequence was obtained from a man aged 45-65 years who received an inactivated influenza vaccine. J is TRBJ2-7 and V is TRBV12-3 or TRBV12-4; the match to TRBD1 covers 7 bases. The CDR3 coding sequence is TGTGCCAGCAGCCGTACAGGGGACTACGAGCAGTACTTC. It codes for CASSRTGDYEQYF.